Below are 20 T cell receptor beta chains sequenced from a single sample in a study of cytomegalovirus exposure and HLA in healthy donors. Both 60 Vbeta primers and 13 Jbeta primers went into the PCR. The method was immunoSEQ multiplex PCR; TCRdb's version includes in-frame clones alone and lacks a portion of them. The sample contains approximately 140,000 clones, around four fifths of which appear only once. The sample was PBMCs. Every receptor here comes from a male donor in good health and CMV-seropositive.

The chain employs TRBV29-1 and TRBJ1-2; 7 bases align to TRBD1. The germline V gene has CDR1 SQVTM and CDR2 ANQGSEA. The junction had 13 bases not matched to a gene; V was cut back by 2 bases and J by 10 bases. CDR3 size: 14 residues. The CDR3 region is CSVEYGTVSVDYTF. For the CDR3, the DNA is TGCAGCGTTGAATACGGGACAGTTTCGGTCGACTACACCTTC.

The CDR3 DNA reads TGTGCCAGCAGTTTGGAAGGACTAGCGGGCTACAATGAGCAGTTCTTC. Amino acids: CASSLEGLAGYNEQFF. This sequence joins TRBV28 and TRBJ2-1; 11 bases fit TRBD2. The V and J ends lost 3 bases and 3 bases, in that order; junction bases with no gene match: 4. This CDR3 spans 16 amino acids. From germline, CDR1 is MDHEN and CDR2 SYDVKM.

V is TRBV4-1 and J is TRBJ2-5; D gene unclear. CDR1 is MGHRA and CDR2 is YSYEKL in the germline V gene. V lost 3 bases and J 1 base, leaving 6 bases between the germline ends. The CDR3 is 13 amino acids. The CDR3 is CASSHIIQETQYF. The CDR3 region has the DNA TGCGCCAGCAGCCATATTATCCAAGAGACCCAGTACTTC.

The rearrangement links TRBV27 to TRBJ1-1; D perhaps matches TRBD1 (5 bases). The germline V gene encodes CDR1 MNHEY and CDR2 SMNVEV (reference sequence). This CDR3 has 13 amino acids. Trimming left V 6 bases short and J 1 base short, with 9 bases between. This chain's CDR3 is CASRYQGNTEAFF. The CDR3 DNA is TGTGCCAGCAGGTACCAGGGGAACACTGAAGCTTTCTTT.

This clone showed up just a few times. The rearrangement uses TRBV6-1 and TRBJ1-2, with 9 bases matching TRBD1. J was trimmed by 4 bases and V by 4 bases; bases with no gene match: 4. Germline lookup yields CDR1 MNHNS and CDR2 SASEGT. This CDR3 has 14 amino acids. The CDR3 DNA sequence: TGTGCCAGCAGTGCCACAGGGGGCAGCTATGGCTACACCTTC. This codes for CASSATGGSYGYTF.

The V gene is TRBV28, the J gene TRBJ1-5, with D hard to call. In germline, CDR1 is MDHEN, CDR2 SYDVKM. The V end lost 6 bases, the J end lost 6 bases, and 12 bases lay between the germline ends. CDR3 size: 13 residues. CDR3 region: CASSWGGSQPQHF. CDR3 DNA sequence: TGTGCCAGCAGCTGGGGAGGCAGTCAGCCCCAGCATTTT.

This clone was counted a single time. The chain joins TRBV27 to TRBJ1-2; TRBD1 is a possible D gene (5 bases). V dropped 1 base and J dropped 3 bases, with 21 bases sitting between them. This CDR3 is built from 18 residues. The germline V gene encodes CDR1 MNHEY and CDR2 SMNVEV (reference sequence). CDR3 region: CASSLYPPGGASDYGYTF. The CDR3 DNA reads TGTGCCAGCAGTTTATATCCCCCGGGAGGGGCCTCCGACTATGGCTACACCTTC.

V and J are TRBV9 and TRBJ2-7, with a tentative D call TRBD2 (6 bases). The germline V gene encodes CDR1 SGDLS and CDR2 YYNGEE. With 3 bases removed from V and 2 bases from J, the gap between germline ends came to 15 bases. The CDR3 runs to 15 residues. The chain's CDR3 is CASSASTRGPYEQYF. CDR3 nucleotide sequence: TGTGCCAGCAGCGCGTCTACGCGGGGCCCCTACGAGCAGTACTTC.

The chain links TRBV2 to TRBJ2-7; 10 bases agree with TRBD1. Trimming removed 6 bases from V and 5 bases from J; junction bases left unmatched: 4. CDR3 length: 13 residues. Per germline, CDR1 SNHLY and CDR2 FYNNEI. The CDR3 loop reads CASRGTGVNEQYF. CDR3 bases: TGTGCCAGCAGGGGGACAGGGGTTAACGAGCAGTACTTC.

This sequence joins TRBV7-8 and TRBJ2-1, with D unclear. V lost 1 base, J lost 3 bases, and 7 bases lay in between. Germline values: CDR1 SGHVS, CDR2 FQNEAQ. The CDR3 consists of 14 residues. CDR3 sequence reads: CASSLVSGYNEQFF. CDR3 nucleotide sequence: TGTGCCAGCAGCTTAGTTTCAGGCTACAATGAGCAGTTCTTC.

A few counts support this clone. J is TRBJ1-2 and V is TRBV6-4; 10 positions agree with TRBD1. From germline, CDR1 is MRHNA and CDR2 SNTAGT. The CDR3 is 14 residues long. V trimming: 5 bases; J trimming: 7 bases; junction bases outside the gene matches: 7. CDR3 bases: TGTGCCAGCAGTCCTAGACAGGGGGCAGGTGGCTACACCTTC. It is translated as CASSPRQGAGGYTF.

The chain employs TRBV19 and TRBJ1-6, with 10 positions matching TRBD1. V gave up 8 bases and J gave up 9 bases; unmatched junction bases: 4. Looked up from germline, CDR1 is LNHDA and CDR2 is SQIVND (reference sequence). This CDR3 comprises 13 residues. The CDR3 bases are TGTGCCAGTTCCGGGACAGGGGCTTCACCCCTCCACTTT. The encoded protein is CASSGTGASPLHF. Using reference TRBV19 and TRBJ1-6 for the parts outside the CDR3, the full variable domain is DGGITQSPKYLFRKEGQNVTLSCEQNLNHDAMYWYRQDPGQGLRLIYYSQIVNDFQKGDIAEGYSVSREKKESFPLTVTSAQKNPTAFYLCASSGTGASPLHFGNGTRLTVT.

J is TRBJ2-1 and V is TRBV28; 12 bases fit TRBD1. From germline, CDR1 is MDHEN and CDR2 SYDVKM. The CDR3 spans 16 residues. J lost 14 bases, V lost 3 bases, and 14 bases had no gene match. The CDR3 reads CASSLIDGTGGTEKFF. CDR3 sequence (DNA): TGTGCCAGCAGTTTGATAGATGGGACAGGGGGCACGGAGAAGTTCTTC.

There are a few counts of this clone. The rearrangement uses TRBV18 and TRBJ2-7, with TRBD1 identical over 9 bases. The V gene's germline CDR1 is KGHSH and CDR2 LQKENI. This CDR3 is 14 amino acids long. J gave up 5 bases and V 4 bases, and 6 bases lay outside the gene matches. The CDR3 DNA follows: TGTGCCAGCTCACTTGGGACAGGGAGGAACGAGCAGTACTTC. This translates into CASSLGTGRNEQYF.

J is TRBJ2-5 and V is TRBV29-1; 16 bases align to TRBD2. CDR1 SQVTM and CDR2 ANQGSEA come from the germline V gene. The CDR3 runs 15 residues. The trim removed 4 bases at V and 2 bases at J, leaving 1 base unmatched. The CDR3 coding sequence is TGCAGCGTTGGGGGACTAGCGGGAGGGCAAGAGACCCAGTACTTC. As protein: CSVGGLAGGQETQYF.

This chain links TRBV11-2 with TRBJ2-7; a weak D match, TRBD2 (6 bases). Germline assignment: CDR1 SGHAT and CDR2 FQNNGV. V was clipped by 0 bases and J by 6 bases, with 15 bases between them. The CDR3 length is 15 residues. The CDR3 reads CASSLDGFGGSEQYF. CDR3 coding DNA: TGTGCCAGCAGCTTAGATGGATTCGGGGGTTCCGAGCAGTACTTC.

The count of this clone is one. This chain links TRBV15 with TRBJ1-1, with 11 bases fitting TRBD1. This CDR3 region has 14 residues. With 5 bases clipped from V and 1 base from J, the junction kept 0 bases outside the gene matches. Per the germline V gene, CDR1 is LNHNV and CDR2 is YYDKDF (reference sequence). CDR3 region: CATSGTGGNTEAFF. For the CDR3, the DNA is TGTGCCACCAGCGGGACAGGGGGGAACACTGAAGCTTTCTTT.

The V gene is TRBV27, the J gene TRBJ2-7; D is unresolved. Trimming took off 5 bases at V and 3 bases at J, with 11 bases between the two ends. CDR1 MNHEY and CDR2 SMNVEV come from the germline V gene (reference sequence). This CDR3 has 13 amino acids. CDR3 DNA: TGTGCCAGCAGTGGGCGTGGGTTCTACGAGCAGTACTTC. This gives the protein CASSGRGFYEQYF.

The chain carries TRBV6-5 and TRBJ2-6; D is possibly TRBD1 (5 bases). The CDR3 extends over 15 amino acids. Per germline, CDR1 MNHEY and CDR2 SVGAGI. Trimming cost V 6 bases and J 0 bases, with 9 bases left between them. CDR3 protein: CASSLRDSGANVLTF. The CDR3 DNA reads as TGTGCCAGCAGCCTCAGGGACTCTGGGGCCAACGTCCTGACTTTC.

This clone came up a few times. The chain recombines TRBV5-1 with TRBJ1-1, with TRBD1 as a possible D gene (5 bases). This CDR3 has 14 residues. The V gene's germline CDR1 is SGHRS and CDR2 YFSETQ. Deletions cut 4 bases from V and 5 bases from J, with 15 bases between. CDR3 nucleotides: TGCGCCAGCAGCGTCCAGGGTGGGATGACTGAAGCTTTCTTT. Translating it yields CASSVQGGMTEAFF.